This T cell receptor beta chain was sequenced in a study of cytomegalovirus exposure and HLA in healthy donors. Germline loops: CDR1 SGHRS, CDR2 YFSETQ. V lost 6 bases, J lost 5 bases, and 6 bases stayed unmatched. The CDR3 consists of 15 residues. Whole-study results and caveats: Researchers catalogued approximately 170 TCR beta chains as cytomegalovirus-associated.

Concerning this clone: The antigen is not known.

The donors gave bone marrow, and they were healthy. In the PCR, 60 Vbeta and 13 Jbeta primers were used. Authors' data handling: Among the unique TCR beta chains that a later analysis counted, about 79 million in all, about 11 million were shared. Measured with immunoSEQ multiplex PCR; TCRdb has only the in-frame clones, and not every one. V, J and clone size are those of that table, while D and trimming were read from the DNA. Recorded for this sample: around 150,000 clones. The rearrangement links TRBV5-1 to TRBJ2-1; 12 nucleotides agree with TRBD2. The sequenced material came from PBMCs. The receptor was derived from a man younger than 45 in good health and CMV-seronegative. The CDR3 reads CASMRTSGTHNEQFF. The CDR3 DNA reads TGCGCCAGCATGCGGACTAGCGGGACCCACAATGAGCAGTTCTTC.